Listed below are T cell receptor beta chains from one sample, sequenced in a study of type 1 and type 2 diabetes patients. Using its own MiXCR run on the multiplex PCR reads, TCRdb lists one record per CDR3 protein. The table lists under 300,000 distinct CDR3 sequences, roughly 50% of them singletons. Sequenced material: peripheral blood mononuclear cells (PBMCs). These receptors originate from a man between 18 and 29 years old with type 2 diabetes. Each CDR3 is given with its conserved first and last residue. D genes are given only for firm matches.

cdr3_aa | d_call | j_call | v_call
CASSLSWQATYEQYF | . | TRBJ2-7 | TRBV27
CARSSQGVVRNYGYTF | TRBD1 | TRBJ1-2 | TRBV7-2
CASSLLENYGYTF | . | TRBJ1-2 | TRBV7-3
CAADGGISSYEQYF | . | TRBJ2-7 | TRBV7-3
CASNRWGTNQPQHF | . | TRBJ1-5 | TRBV19
CASSLRDGDTEAFF | . | TRBJ1-1 | TRBV9
CASSFPGLANEQYF | TRBD2 | TRBJ2-7 | TRBV7-2
CSAPGGGAQTYEQYF | . | TRBJ2-7 | TRBV20-1
CSVLRAGDGLFF | . | TRBJ1-4 | TRBV29-1
CASRFGQGARDEAFF | TRBD1 | TRBJ1-1 | TRBV6-5